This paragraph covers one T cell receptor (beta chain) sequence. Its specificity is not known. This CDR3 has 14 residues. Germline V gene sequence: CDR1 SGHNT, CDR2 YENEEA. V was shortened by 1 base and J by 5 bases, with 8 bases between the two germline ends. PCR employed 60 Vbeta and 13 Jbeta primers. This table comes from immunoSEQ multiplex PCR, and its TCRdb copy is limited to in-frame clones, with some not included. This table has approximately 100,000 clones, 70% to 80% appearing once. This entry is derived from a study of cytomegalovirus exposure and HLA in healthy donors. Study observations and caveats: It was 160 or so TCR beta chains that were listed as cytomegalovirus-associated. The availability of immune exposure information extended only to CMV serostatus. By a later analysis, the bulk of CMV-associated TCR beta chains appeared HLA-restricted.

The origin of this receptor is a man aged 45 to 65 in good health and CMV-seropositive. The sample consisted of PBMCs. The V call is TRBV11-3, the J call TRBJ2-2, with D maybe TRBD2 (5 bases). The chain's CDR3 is CASSLVSGTGELFF. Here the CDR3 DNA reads TGTGCCAGCAGCTTAGTGTCGGGGACCGGGGAGCTGTTTTTT. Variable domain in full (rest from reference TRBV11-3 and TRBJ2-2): EAGVVQSPRYKIIEKKQPVAFWCNPISGHNTLYWYLQNLGQGPELLIRYENEEAVDDSQLPKDRFSAERLKGVDSTLKIQPAELGDSAVYLCASSLVSGTGELFFGEGSRLTVL.